Here is one TCR beta chain with its context. Its antigen target is currently unknown. Base qualities are not recorded, but no much larger clone differs from it by a single base. The data derive from a study of T cells in Graves' hyperthyroidism and ophthalmopathy (dated by TCRdb to the late 2010s). In the study overall: Peripheral blood samples were taken at initial diagnosis, before any treatment was given. To identify TCR V-J signatures that set the groups apart, the researchers used a discovery cohort of more than 95 patients, made up of under 45 with Graves' ophthalmopathy and 57 with stable Graves' hyperthyroidism. Prospective prediction of ophthalmopathy was tested in an independent validation cohort consisting of 18 hyperthyroidism patients and around 17 patients who later progressed to ophthalmopathy. The approximately 98 discovery patients were randomly divided into training and test sets at a 7:3 ratio. The study also compared thyroid tissue and blood T-cell repertoires from over 5 Graves' hyperthyroidism patients. After blood sampling, hyperthyroidism patients were treated with methimazole at a starting dose of 30 mg daily, and ophthalmopathy patients were treated with high-dose intravenous methylprednisolone. TCR Vbeta CDR3 sequencing of 135 peripheral blood samples (roughly 43 ophthalmopathy, about 80 hyperthyroidism and around 17 progressor patients) is reported in the paper.

Ophthalmopathy patients had moderately to severely active disease, with a Clinical Activity Score of 3 or more, a NOSPECS grade of 4 or more, and a disease duration of less than 3 months. Patients with uncontrolled infections, other autoimmune diseases, pregnancy or lactation were excluded. Diagnoses relied on clinical symptoms, serum thyroxine and TRAb, thyroid ultrasound and orbital computed tomography. Ficoll-Paque density gradient centrifugation was used to isolate PBMCs from 8 to 10 ml of fresh peripheral blood. Trizol reagent was used to extract total RNA, and RNA quality was then checked on an Agilent 2100 Bioanalyzer. The TCR beta CDR3 regions were amplified from RNA transcripts. The TCR CDR3 was subjected to a first round of RT-PCR using the HTBI primer set and the Qiagen OneStep RT-PCR kit. Libraries were constructed in a second round of multiplex PCR, after which size selection and purification were carried out. Paired-end sequencing of the libraries was performed with 100 bp reads on an Illumina HiSeq2000. The authors' pipeline ran thus. SOAPnuke was used to process the raw data, throwing out any read that contained adapters or uncalled bases, had a mean Phred below 15, or lacked an exact constant-primer or identifier match. COPE v1.2.5 was used to merge high-quality paired reads, and clonotypes were defined as unique nucleotide sequences. Clonotypes were aligned to IMGT TRBV, TRBD and TRBJ reference segments using MiTCR v1.1. The analysis was restricted to V-J combinations with a frequency above 0.0001, which together covered 99.2% of the repertoires. A TCS score was defined as the ratio between F50 (clonal expansion) and ExV (chaos), using BLOSUM62-based TCRdist between CDR3 peptides within each V-J. Welch's t-statistics and random forest reduced just over 500 V-J features to roughly 13, which were used in a naive Bayes classifier (R e1071). The public sequencing data were trimmed at Q25 with fastp and processed into clonotypes with MiXCR by TCRdb, which kept only in-frame beta chains. Each entry merges the rows of one CDR3 protein and shows their most common DNA and genes. TCRdb's processing, not the authors' own work, is the source of the V and J calls. This sample is represented by hundreds of thousands of distinct CDR3 sequences; more than 20% of them were singletons. The top ten clonotypes cover under 35% of the sample.

Overall study results and their limits: In validation, the model predicted progression to ophthalmopathy a median of around six months before onset, with over 60% sensitivity and roughly 77% specificity. Most expanded thyroid clonotypes (frequency above 0.001) were also detected in blood, a finding suggesting that blood repertoires may reflect thyroid immune responses. No statistical method was used to set the sample size in advance, and investigators knew the group allocation. In cross-validation, a model built on a 13 V-J signature told ophthalmopathy apart from stable hyperthyroidism with less than 90% sensitivity and 81% to 82% specificity, and in testing the same model reached 80%/75%.

This TCR came from a man in his thirties or forties with Graves' ophthalmopathy. The sample comprised blood.

CDR3 sequence: CASSPTEGEISGNTIYF. The nucleotide sequence is TGTGCCAGCAGCCCAACGGAGGGGGAAATCTCTGGAAACACCATATATTTT. The chain is made from TRBV7-9 and TRBJ1-3, and TRBD1 may be the D gene, going by 6 matching bases. V is cut by 5 bases and J by 0 bases, and the space between the germline ends is 17 bases. The CDR3 spans 17 residues, from the cysteine through the phenylalanine. Solely the CDR3 DNA is kept, with 51 bases framed from the first base. The germline V gene encodes CDR1 SEHNR and CDR2 FQNEAQ (reference sequence).